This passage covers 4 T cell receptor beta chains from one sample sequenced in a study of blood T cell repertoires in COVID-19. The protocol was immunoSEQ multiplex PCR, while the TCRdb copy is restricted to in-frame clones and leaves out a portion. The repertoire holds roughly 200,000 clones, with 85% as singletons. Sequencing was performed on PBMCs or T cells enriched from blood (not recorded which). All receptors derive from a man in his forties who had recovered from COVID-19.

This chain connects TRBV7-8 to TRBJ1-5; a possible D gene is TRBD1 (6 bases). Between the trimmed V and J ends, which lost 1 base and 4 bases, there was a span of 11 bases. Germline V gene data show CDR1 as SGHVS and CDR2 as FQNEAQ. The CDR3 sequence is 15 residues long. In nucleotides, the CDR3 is TGTGCCAGCAGCTTAGTAGGGGGGGGAAATCAGCCCCAGCATTTT. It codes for CASSLVGGGNQPQHF.

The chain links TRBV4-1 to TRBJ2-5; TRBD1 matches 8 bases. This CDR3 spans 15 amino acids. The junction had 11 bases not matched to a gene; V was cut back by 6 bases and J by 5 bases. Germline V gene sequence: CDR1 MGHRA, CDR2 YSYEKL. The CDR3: CASSFIQGAQETQYF. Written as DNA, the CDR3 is TGCGCCAGCAGTTTTATTCAGGGGGCGCAGGAGACCCAGTACTTC.

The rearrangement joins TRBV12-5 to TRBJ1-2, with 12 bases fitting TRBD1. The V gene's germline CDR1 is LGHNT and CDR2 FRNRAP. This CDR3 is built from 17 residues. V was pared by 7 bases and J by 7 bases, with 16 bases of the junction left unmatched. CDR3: CASDRGFGTGGFRGYTF. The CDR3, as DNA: TGTGCTAGTGACCGGGGTTTTGGGACAGGGGGCTTTCGTGGCTACACCTTC.

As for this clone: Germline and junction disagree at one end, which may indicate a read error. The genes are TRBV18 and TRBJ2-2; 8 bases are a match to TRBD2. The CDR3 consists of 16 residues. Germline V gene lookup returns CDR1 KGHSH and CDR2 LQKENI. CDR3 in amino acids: CASSPQLSGTTGELFF. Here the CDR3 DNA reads TGTGCCAGCTCGCCACAGCTTAGCGGGACCACCGGGGAGCTGTTTTTT.